This T cell receptor beta chain comes out of a study of blood T cells in healthy people across ages (dated by TCRdb to 2014 to 2015). At the level of the whole study: In model experiments, roughly one uniquely barcoded TCR beta cDNA molecule per two T cells was captured by template switching. To track age-related changes in TCR beta repertoire diversity, the study relied on deep sequencing normalized with unique cDNA molecular identifiers. The donors were divided into four age groups: young (average around 16 years), middle-aged (about 40), aged (62) and long-lived (roughly 88). To avoid experimental bias, donors of different ages were spread randomly across the sequencing lanes. For two donors (one aged 18 to 30 and one aged 80 or older), the study analyzed two additional independent replicas of 1 million unique cDNA reads from the same blood draw.

The donors were roughly 38 Caucasian individuals from Russia, aged 6 to 90 years, who were systemically healthy. Around 10 milliliters of peripheral blood were collected from each donor into EDTA-treated Vacutainer tubes. Ficoll-Paque density-gradient centrifugation was used to isolate PBMCs, with at least 6.5 million per sample. Total RNA was extracted from PBMCs with Trizol reagent, with at least 6 micrograms obtained per sample. For every donor, an aliquot of PBMCs went through flow cytometry to measure the percentages of naive CD45RAhigh/CD27high T cells. Trimmed from V: 4 bases; trimmed from J: 7 bases; junction bases lacking a gene match: 7. CDR3 length: 16 amino acids, cysteine to phenylalanine. This entry keeps only the CDR3 DNA: 48 bases, framed from base 1. The germline V gene (reference sequence) specifies MNHEY as CDR1 and SMNVEV as CDR2. Libraries were built with 5' RACE. Sequencer: Illumina HiSeq 2500. A second about 7 to 11 cycle PCR used a sample-barcoded 5' primer and a J-beta primer mix. Each TCR beta cDNA molecule received a unique molecular identifier from a template-switch 5' adaptor carrying 12 random nucleotides. At least 2.5 million CDR3-containing paired-end reads were obtained from each sample. First-strand cDNA was synthesized from all RNA with the Mint cDNA synthesis kit, primed by a TRBC-specific oligonucleotide. Following uracil-DNA glycosylase treatment, all cDNA underwent a first 18-cycle PCR with the universal primers M1SS and BC2_uni_R. Processing in the source paper ran as follows. Each sample was normalized by randomly selecting 1 million high-quality reads, each carrying a distinct molecular identifier. Instead of being binned into consensus sequences, reads that shared molecular identifiers were thrown out. MiTCR, run with a Q25 quality threshold and the strictest error-elimination algorithm, handled CDR3 identification, clonotype clustering and error correction. A nonparametric unseen species model with Euler transformation was used to estimate a lower bound on total TCR beta diversity. Clones were called with MiXCR by TCRdb after fastp trimmed the public reads at Q25, and only in-frame beta chains were retained. Rows with a matching CDR3 protein are joined into one entry that keeps the most common DNA and genes. TCRdb assigned the V and J calls; the authors' analysis was not used. This sample lists about 1.5 million distinct CDR3 sequences; roughly two fifths were detected once. Jointly, the top ten make up less than 5% of the sample.

What the authors observed across the whole study: Compared with the aged group, the long-lived group had more naive CD4+ T cells, fewer expanded clones and increased TCR diversity, a pattern suggesting age selection. Observed TCR beta diversity per million T cells fell roughly linearly with age, and a significant reduction was already apparent by age about 36. A strong correlation was found between observed TCR beta diversity and the percentage of naive T cells measured by flow cytometry. Estimates of total diversity based on one million sequenced T cells were considered lower bounds and underestimates. Conclusive comparison of naive and antigen-experienced compartments was prevented by the profiling of bulk unsorted PBMCs. Because the CMV infection status of the donors was unknown, age-related changes in expanded clonotypes may potentially have been confounded.

Worth noting for this clonotype: This clone's antigen is unknown. Per-base quality was not reported, and no clone a single base away is much larger than it.

The sample was blood. The chain is assembled from TRBV27 and TRBJ2-7; TRBD2 aligns with 16 central bases. The source of this sequence is a woman aged 18-30 years in good health. The nucleotides read TGTGCCAGCAGTTCAGGGACTAGCGGGAGGGGAAATGAGCAGTACTTC. The translation is CASSSGTSGRGNEQYF.